This is a list of T cell receptor beta chains from one sample in a study of OX40 agonist ivuxolimab in advanced cancers. Only in-frame clones appear in the TCRdb table, and some are missing; sequencing was by immunoSEQ multiplex PCR. The sample consists of tens of thousands of clones, 80% to 90% of them appearing once. The sample here was CD4+ or CD8+ T cells sorted from blood, taken in a trial of the OX40 agonist ivuxolimab. The receptors originated from an adult with an advanced solid tumor such as melanoma, head and neck, liver or kidney cancer. Each CDR3 is given with its conserved first and last residue. The D gene is left open where the match is weak. A clone size is listed for some rows: how often the clone was seen (once, few, many), or a class if it is expanded.

d_gene	abundance	len	j_gene	v_gene	CDR3nt	CDR3aa
.	.	14	TRBJ2-1	TRBV5-1	TGCGCCAGCAGCCTCGGAGGTACGAACAATGAGCAGTTCTTC	CASSLGGTNNEQFF
TRBD2	.	17	TRBJ2-5	TRBV12-5	TGTGCTAGTGGTTCATCCCACGCGGGGGTCCTGGGAGAGACCCAGTACTTC	CASGSSHAGVLGETQYF
TRBD1	.	15	TRBJ1-5	TRBV19	TGTGCCAGTAGTACCGGGACAGGGGGCTTTCAGCCCCAGCATTTT	CASSTGTGGFQPQHF
.	.	15	TRBJ2-1	TRBV6-5	TGTGCCAGCAGTTTTGGTGGACCTCAAGGAGGTGAGCAGTTCTTC	CASSFGGPQGGEQFF
.	.	14	TRBJ2-7	TRBV4-2	TGTGCCAGCAGCCAAGTTGCGGAGTCCTACGAGCAGTACTTC	CASSQVAESYEQYF
.	.	14	TRBJ1-1	TRBV5-4	TGTGCCAGCAGCTCAGACCAGGGAAGTGCTGAAGCTTTCTTT	CASSSDQGSAEAFF
.	.	14	TRBJ2-1	TRBV30	TGTGCCTGGAGGCACTCTGTCTCCTACAATGAGCAGTTCTTC	CAWRHSVSYNEQFF
TRBD2	.	15	TRBJ2-3	TRBV29-1	TGCAGCGCCAACGGACTAGCGGGGGGAGCAGATACGCAGTATTTT	CSANGLAGGADTQYF
TRBD1	.	17	TRBJ1-1	TRBV9	TGTGCCAGCAGCCCGCAAGAACCGGGACAGGGGCCTCCCCAGCTTGTCTTT	CASSPQEPGQGPPQLVF
TRBD2	.	15	TRBJ2-4	TRBV19	TGTGCCACCGACGCCGGGGAGGGGCCCAAAAACATTCAGTACTTC	CATDAGEGPKNIQYF
TRBD2	.	15	TRBJ2-5	TRBV11-3	TGTGCCAGCAGTGGGAGACTAGCGGGGGAAGAGACCCAGTACTTC	CASSGRLAGEETQYF
.	few	15	TRBJ1-5	TRBV6-1	TGTGCCAGCAGTGAGGTGGCAGGGTCTAATCAGCCCCAGCATTTT	CASSEVAGSNQPQHF
.	.	14	TRBJ1-1	TRBV2	TGTGCCAGCAGTGAGGGACGGATGAACACTGAAGCTTTCTTT	CASSEGRMNTEAFF
TRBD1	.	15	TRBJ2-7	TRBV4-3	TGCGCCAGCAGCCAAGAGGACAGGGGCCTCTACGAGCAGTACTTC	CASSQEDRGLYEQYF
.	.	12	TRBJ1-2	TRBV28	TGTGCCAGCAGTTTGGGCCCCAATGGCTACACCTTC	CASSLGPNGYTF
TRBD1	.	19	TRBJ1-1	TRBV7-9	TGTGCCAGCAGCTTAGACGTCTTGGCCAGGGGGAACATGAACACTGAAGCTTTCTTT	CASSLDVLARGNMNTEAFF
TRBD1	.	17	TRBJ1-1	TRBV28	TGTGCCAGCACCACATATGACCGGGACAGGGGATACACTGAAGCTTTCTTT	CASTTYDRDRGYTEAFF
.	.	15	TRBJ1-4	TRBV4-3	TGCGCCAGCAGCCTGTCAACAGGGCCTAATGAAAAACTGTTTTTT	CASSLSTGPNEKLFF
TRBD1	.	14	TRBJ2-5	TRBV13	TGTGCCAGCAGCTTTCGACAGGGACAAGAGACCCAGTACTTC	CASSFRQGQETQYF
TRBD1	.	16	TRBJ1-4	TRBV14	TGTGCCAGCAGCCCCAAGGGGGCTTCAACTAATGAAAAACTGTTTTTT	CASSPKGASTNEKLFF